This is a list of T cell receptor beta chains from one sample in a study of T cells in Graves' hyperthyroidism and ophthalmopathy. TCRdb reprocessed the multiplex PCR reads via MiXCR and lists one record per CDR3 protein. Of hundreds of thousands of distinct CDR3 sequences listed, approximately 15% are singletons. The sequenced sample consisted of blood. All receptors come from a woman aged 25 to 39 with Graves' hyperthyroidism that later progressed to Graves' ophthalmopathy. The CDR3 runs from the conserved cysteine through the conserved F or W. A D gene is named only where the DNA matches it firmly. Only some rows state a clone size, as once, few, many or a class for expanded clones.

V gene	J gene	D gene	clone size	CDR3 DNA	CDR3 protein
TRBV4-1	TRBJ2-2	-	few	TGCGCCAGCAGCTTTCCTTCAGGGTCATACGCGAACACCGGGGAGCTGTTTTTT	CASSFPSGSYANTGELFF
TRBV24-1	TRBJ1-1	-	many	TGTGCCACCAGCCCTACAGGGAGTCCTGAAGCTTTCTTT	CATSPTGSPEAFF
TRBV10-2	TRBJ2-1	-	few	TGCGCCAGCAGTGAATCGAGTGAGGATGAGCAGTTCTTC	CASSESSEDEQFF
TRBV9	TRBJ1-2	-	few	TGTGCCAGCAGCGTAGCGACAGTTGGGGCGACGAACTATGGCTACACCTTC	CASSVATVGATNYGYTF
TRBV4-1	TRBJ2-3	-	few	TGCGCCAGCAGCCAAGCCGGGACGGGTAGCACAGATACGCAGTATTTT	CASSQAGTGSTDTQYF
TRBV10-3	TRBJ2-1	TRBD2	-	TGTGCCACCGGGGCCCTAGCGGGAGCCAATGAGCAGTTCTTC	CATGALAGANEQFF
TRBV15	TRBJ2-6	TRBD2	few	TGTGCCACCAGCAAAGGACTAGCGGGAACTGGGGCCAACGTCCTGACTTTC	CATSKGLAGTGANVLTF
TRBV5-1	TRBJ1-3	TRBD1	-	TGCGCCAGCAGCTCTCAGGGGGACTCTGGAAACACCATATATTTT	CASSSQGDSGNTIYF
TRBV5-1	TRBJ2-5	-	many	TGCGCCAGCAGCTTGACAGGCGGGATCCGGGAAGAGACCCAGTACTTC	CASSLTGGIREETQYF
TRBV20-1	TRBJ2-3	-	many	TGCAGTGCTAGAGATTCTACATCCTCCACAGATACGCAGTATTTT	CSARDSTSSTDTQYF
TRBV12-3/TRBV12-4	TRBJ1-1	-	many	TGTGCCAGCAGTTATTCGAGACAGTCTTCTATGAACACTGGAGCTTTCTTT	CASSYSRQSSMNTGAFF
TRBV6-5	TRBJ2-1	TRBD1	-	TGTGCCAGCAGTTACTACAGGGGCCCTGAGCAGTTCTTC	CASSYYRGPEQFF
TRBV5-1	TRBJ2-1	TRBD2	many	TGCGCCAGCAGCCCACTAGCGGGAGAGGCATATGAGCAGTTCTTC	CASSPLAGEAYEQFF
TRBV20-1	TRBJ1-1	-	-	TGCAGTGCTAGGTGGTGGGCTGAAGCTTTCTTT	CSARWWAEAFF
TRBV4-1	TRBJ1-1	TRBD1	once	TGCGCCAGCAGCCGCGGGACAGTCATGAACACTGAAACTTTCTTT	CASSRGTVMNTETFF
TRBV6-1	TRBJ2-2	-	-	TGTGCCAGCAGTGACAGGGGGGAAACCGGGGAGCTGTTTTTT	CASSDRGETGELFF
TRBV19	TRBJ1-1	-	many	TGTGCCAGTAGTGCAAAGAACACTGAAGCTTTCTTT	CASSAKNTEAFF
TRBV12-5	TRBJ1-1	TRBD1	-	TGTGCTAGTGGTTTGAGAGGGACAGGGCGAACTGAAGCTTTCTTT	CASGLRGTGRTEAFF
TRBV7-2	TRBJ2-7	TRBD1	many	TGTGCCAGCAGCTCCCAGGGGGCGGGGAACGAGCAGTACTTC	CASSSQGAGNEQYF
TRBV6-1	TRBJ2-7	TRBD1	many	TGTGCCAGCTTAGGGACAGCATCCTACGAGCAGTACTTC	CASLGTASYEQYF
TRBV7-9	TRBJ2-7	TRBD2	many	TGTGCCAGCAGCCCGACTAGCGTAAGCTCCTACGAGCAGTACTTC	CASSPTSVSSYEQYF
TRBV20-1	TRBJ1-1	-	many	TGCAGTGCTATCCAGGACACTCGTTACACTGAAGCTTTCTTT	CSAIQDTRYTEAFF
TRBV5-1	TRBJ2-5	-	many	TGCGCCAGCAGCAAGACGGACGGCCAAGAGACCCAGTACTTC	CASSKTDGQETQYF
TRBV7-2	TRBJ2-7	TRBD2	many	TGTGCCAGCAGCTTAGTTGGCGGGAGTTCCTCCTACGAGCAGTACTTC	CASSLVGGSSSYEQYF